This is a list of T cell receptor beta chains from one sample in a study of cytomegalovirus exposure and HLA in healthy donors. This table comes from immunoSEQ multiplex PCR, and its TCRdb copy is limited to in-frame clones, with some not included. The sample has about 100,000 clones. The sequencing sample was made of PBMCs. The receptors shown here come from a man aged 45-65 years in good health and CMV-seronegative. Each CDR3 is given with its conserved first and last residue. A D gene is named only where the DNA matches it firmly.

D	V	J	DNA	CDR3
.	TRBV19	TRBJ1-5	TGTGCCAGTAAGTACTGGGGAGATCAGCCCCAGCATTTT	CASKYWGDQPQHF
.	TRBV4-1	TRBJ2-1	TGCGCCAGCAGCCAAGGGGACATCCGTGGCGACAATGAGCAGTTCTTC	CASSQGDIRGDNEQFF
.	TRBV10-1	TRBJ2-3	TGCGCCAGCAGTGCAGGAGGGGCCGGGGATACGCAGTATTTT	CASSAGGAGDTQYF
.	TRBV6-1	TRBJ1-6	TGTGCCAGCAGTGAACCAGAACCCAGAACCCCCAATTCACCCCTCCACTTT	CASSEPEPRTPNSPLHF
TRBD1	TRBV29-1	TRBJ2-7	TGCAGCGTTTCCGGGACAGGGGTCTACGAGCAGTACTTC	CSVSGTGVYEQYF
TRBD1	TRBV7-6	TRBJ1-5	TGTGCCAGCAGCTCGGACAGGACCCAGCCCCAGCATTTT	CASSSDRTQPQHF
.	TRBV5-1	TRBJ2-5	TGCGCCAGCAGTTCAGGGCAAGAGACCCAGTACTTC	CASSSGQETQYF
.	TRBV19	TRBJ1-1	TGTGCCAGTAGTAGGGGCGCGAACACTGAAGCTTTCTTT	CASSRGANTEAFF
TRBD1	TRBV7-9	TRBJ2-7	TGTGCCAGCAGCTTAATGGGACAGGGGCCGTACGAGCAGTACTTC	CASSLMGQGPYEQYF
TRBD1	TRBV6-5	TRBJ1-1	TGTGCCAGCAGTTACTCCGGGACAGGGCGAACTGAAGCTTTCTTT	CASSYSGTGRTEAFF
.	TRBV5-1	TRBJ1-2	TGCGCCAGCTTCCTCCCCCATTCGGCAGGGGATTATGGCTACACCTTC	CASFLPHSAGDYGYTF
TRBD2	TRBV7-2	TRBJ2-7	TGTGCCAGCAGCTGGCGGACTAGCGGGGGGGCAACCTACGAGCAGTACTTC	CASSWRTSGGATYEQYF
TRBD2	TRBV19	TRBJ2-4	TGTGCCAGTAGAAATCCGGGACTAGCGGGAGACGCCAAAAACATTCAGTACTTC	CASRNPGLAGDAKNIQYF
.	TRBV11-3	TRBJ1-1	TGTGCCAGCAGCTTAGTCCAGAACACTGAAGCTTTCTTT	CASSLVQNTEAFF
.	TRBV6-1	TRBJ1-2	TGTGCCAGCAGCCCCAGGGAAAACTATGGCTACACCTTC	CASSPRENYGYTF
.	TRBV5-1	TRBJ1-1	TGCGCCAGCAGCTTGTTCCAGGGGCCGAACACTGAAGCTTTCTTT	CASSLFQGPNTEAFF
TRBD2	TRBV14	TRBJ2-1	TGTGCCAGCAGCCAATTGGGCGGGAGGGCCTTGAATGAGCAGTTCTTC	CASSQLGGRALNEQFF